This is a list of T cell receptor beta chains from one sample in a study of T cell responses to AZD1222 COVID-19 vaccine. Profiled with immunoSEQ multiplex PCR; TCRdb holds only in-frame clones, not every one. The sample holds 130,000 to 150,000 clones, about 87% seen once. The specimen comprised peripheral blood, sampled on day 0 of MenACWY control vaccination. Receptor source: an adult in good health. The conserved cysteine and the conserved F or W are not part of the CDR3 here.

CDR3aa: ASSSRSGNTIY
len: 11
v_gene: TRBV12-3/TRBV12-4

CDR3aa: ATGNRQGAGELF
len: 12
v_gene: TRBV24-1

CDR3aa: ASSSSTGGIGNTIY
len: 14
v_gene: TRBV5-1

CDR3aa: ASSLGEGLSYNSPLH
len: 15
v_gene: TRBV7-9

CDR3aa: ATSRLEGLRSPLH
len: 13
v_gene: TRBV15

CDR3aa: ASSPAAASGNTIY
len: 13
v_gene: TRBV18

CDR3aa: ASSLYWGEPQH
len: 11
v_gene: TRBV7-6

CDR3aa: ASSPRWAGSLDQPQH
len: 15
v_gene: TRBV6-6

CDR3aa: ASSLLTGDTEAF
len: 12
v_gene: TRBV7-6

CDR3aa: ASSFRDRVTGELF
len: 13
v_gene: TRBV5-1

CDR3aa: ASRAPGQGSQPQH
len: 13
v_gene: TRBV19

CDR3aa: ASSYRGGRSYNEQF
len: 14
v_gene: TRBV6-6

CDR3aa: AWTRGGSYGYT
len: 11
v_gene: TRBV30

CDR3aa: ASSLEQGTNEKLF
len: 13
v_gene: TRBV5-1

CDR3aa: ASSQDRLAADTQY
len: 13
v_gene: TRBV4-3

CDR3aa: ASSGTSVNTGELF
len: 13
v_gene: TRBV27